Listed below are T cell receptor beta chains from one sample, sequenced in a study of T cells in Graves' hyperthyroidism and ophthalmopathy. TCRdb called the multiplex PCR reads again in MiXCR, with one record for every CDR3 protein. The data show some 580,000 distinct CDR3 sequences, roughly 16% seen once. Sequencing was performed on blood. All receptors come from a woman between 40 and 50 years old with Graves' ophthalmopathy. CDR3s include the opening cysteine and the closing phenylalanine or tryptophan. A D gene is named only where the DNA matches it firmly. Only part of the rows carry a size: once, few, many, or a class if the clone is expanded.

CDR3 DNA	CDR3 protein	V gene	J gene	clone size	D gene
TGTGCCAGCAGCTCAAATGTCAGGGGGCGGGCTTACAATGAGCAGTTCTTC	CASSSNVRGRAYNEQFF	TRBV28	TRBJ2-1	few	TRBD1
TGTGCCAGCAGCTTGGGGCCGGGACCTTTCCAAGAGACCCAGTACTTC	CASSLGPGPFQETQYF	TRBV11-2	TRBJ2-5	many	.
TGTGCCAGCAGCTTGTTGGCAGGGCTCGACACTGAAGCTTTCTTT	CASSLLAGLDTEAFF	TRBV5-5	TRBJ1-1	.	.
TGTGCCAGCAGTGAAGTCGACGGGGGCATGAACACTGAAGCTTTCTTT	CASSEVDGGMNTEAFF	TRBV6-1	TRBJ1-1	.	.
TGTGCCAGCATTCCCGCTCCTAGCTCCTACAATGAGCAGTTCTTC	CASIPAPSSYNEQFF	TRBV2	TRBJ2-1	few	.
TGTGCCAGCAGTTATTCTAGGACAGGGGTCCAGCCCCAGCATTTT	CASSYSRTGVQPQHF	TRBV6-1	TRBJ1-5	many	TRBD1
TGTGCCAGCAGTCGGGGGCAGGGCGCCCCCCAAGAGACCCAGTACTTC	CASSRGQGAPQETQYF	TRBV27	TRBJ2-5	.	.
TGTGCCAGCAGCCTGGCGGACAGCGGAAAACTGTTTTTT	CASSLADSGKLFF	TRBV28	TRBJ1-4	many	.
TGTGCCTGGAGTGCCGAGAACACCGGGGAGCTGTTTTTT	CAWSAENTGELFF	TRBV30	TRBJ2-2	few	.
TGTGCCAGCAGCGTGGAATGGTCAGGGGCAGATACGCAGTATTTT	CASSVEWSGADTQYF	TRBV11-2	TRBJ2-3	many	.
TGTGCCAGCAGCCAAGAGAGGGGAGGGTCTGAAGCTTTCTTT	CASSQERGGSEAFF	TRBV3-1	TRBJ1-1	.	.
TGTGCCATCAGTGCGTTGTGGAACACTGAAGCTTTCTTT	CAISALWNTEAFF	TRBV10-3	TRBJ1-1	.	.
TGCGCCAGCAGCACCTGGACTAGCGGCACAGATACGCAGTATTTT	CASSTWTSGTDTQYF	TRBV5-1	TRBJ2-3	many	TRBD2
TGTGCCAGCAGTCTTACAGGGGGAGGCACCGGGGAGCTGTTTTTT	CASSLTGGGTGELFF	TRBV12-3/TRBV12-4	TRBJ2-2	many	TRBD1
TGTGCCAGCAGTTTAGGATGGACCGGGGAGCTGTTTTTT	CASSLGWTGELFF	TRBV28	TRBJ2-2	.	.
TGCAGTGCTGAGCGTGTGTGGGAGGGGAAGGGCTACACCTTC	CSAERVWEGKGYTF	TRBV20-1	TRBJ1-2	.	.
TGCGCCAGCAGCCTCTCGGGAGACGGGTCCTACAATGAGCAGTTCTTC	CASSLSGDGSYNEQFF	TRBV5-1	TRBJ2-1	many	.
TGTGCCAGCAGTTTGACAGGGACTAGCGCTGAGCAGTTCTTC	CASSLTGTSAEQFF	TRBV28	TRBJ2-1	many	TRBD2
TGCAGTGCTAGGGTTTCTAGCGGGTGGGGAATCTACGAGCAGTACTTC	CSARVSSGWGIYEQYF	TRBV20-1	TRBJ2-7	many	TRBD2
TGCGCCAGCAGCTTGGCTGGGGGGCGGTCCTACAATGAGCAGTTCTTC	CASSLAGGRSYNEQFF	TRBV5-1	TRBJ2-1	.	.
TGTGCCAGCAGGGGGGGACTAGCGGTCTACGAGCAGTACTTC	CASRGGLAVYEQYF	TRBV28	TRBJ2-7	.	TRBD2
TGTGCCAGCAGTCCAGGGGACCAGCCCCAGCATTTT	CASSPGDQPQHF	TRBV18	TRBJ1-5	many	.
TGTGCCAGCAGTGAAAGCCTCGGAAGGGCTGAAGCTTTCTTT	CASSESLGRAEAFF	TRBV6-1	TRBJ1-1	many	.
TGTGCCAGTAGTATAGGGGGAGCTGAAGCTTTCTTT	CASSIGGAEAFF	TRBV19	TRBJ1-1	many	.
TGTGCCAGCAGCTTAGACGGTTGGGTAGCTGAAGCTTTCTTT	CASSLDGWVAEAFF	TRBV7-9	TRBJ1-1	few	.
TGTGCCAGCAGCCAGAACGACAGGGCTGGCTACACCTTC	CASSQNDRAGYTF	TRBV3-1	TRBJ1-2	many	TRBD1
TGTGCCAGCAGCTTGGCCGGGACTAGCGGGGCAGATACGCAGTATTTT	CASSLAGTSGADTQYF	TRBV5-8	TRBJ2-3	few	TRBD2
TGTGCCAGCGGATGGGACCTCTCCAGCTCCTACGAGCAGTACTTC	CASGWDLSSSYEQYF	TRBV6-2/TRBV6-3	TRBJ2-7	many	.
TGTGCCAGCTCACCAGTGGTGGGGGACACTGAAGCTTTCTTT	CASSPVVGDTEAFF	TRBV18	TRBJ1-1	many	.
TGCAGTGCTAGAGATGGGGGCACCGACACTGAAGCTTTCTTT	CSARDGGTDTEAFF	TRBV20-1	TRBJ1-1	.	.
TGTGCCACCAGCACTGCTGGGGATGAGCAGTTCTTC	CATSTAGDEQFF	TRBV15	TRBJ2-1	.	.
TGTGCCAGCAGCTCCGGGGGACTAGCGGGAATAGGAAATGAGCAGTTCTTC	CASSSGGLAGIGNEQFF	TRBV11-3	TRBJ2-1	many	TRBD2
TGCAGCGTTGAATCGTCAGCCCGTGTCTACACCTTC	CSVESSARVYTF	TRBV29-1	TRBJ1-2	many	.
TGTGCCAGCAGTAATTACGCGGTCCTAACTGGGGGGGAGCTGTTTTTT	CASSNYAVLTGGELFF	TRBV12-3/TRBV12-4	TRBJ2-2	few	.
TGTGCCAGCAGTTCCTCGGCTAGCGGGAGGGCCGCCTCGAAACGAGATACGCAGTATTTT	CASSSSASGRAASKRDTQYF	TRBV6-2/TRBV6-3	TRBJ2-3	many	TRBD2
TGTGCCAGCAGCTCTCCCGGCGCGGGCGGTTATGGCTACACCTTC	CASSSPGAGGYGYTF	TRBV11-2	TRBJ1-2	many	.
TGTGCCAGCAGCCAAGAAGGCCTAGCCGGAAAGACCCAGTACTTC	CASSQEGLAGKTQYF	TRBV3-1	TRBJ2-5	many	.
TGTGCTAATAGAGGGGCTGGGGCCAACGTCCTGACTTTC	CANRGAGANVLTF	TRBV30	TRBJ2-6	few	.
TGTGCCAGCAGCGCCCGGGGACAGAACACAGATACGCAGTATTTT	CASSARGQNTDTQYF	TRBV9	TRBJ2-3	.	TRBD1
TGTGCCAGCAGTGCGGGCAGCTTCCCCAGGGAGACTGAAGCTTTCTTT	CASSAGSFPRETEAFF	TRBV2	TRBJ1-1	many	.
TGCAGTGCTAGTAAGGCGGGAACCGGGGAGCTGTTTTTT	CSASKAGTGELFF	TRBV20-1	TRBJ2-2	once	.
TGTGCCAGCAGTTCTCTGACTGCTAGCGGGGCCACCGGGGAGCTGTTTTTT	CASSSLTASGATGELFF	TRBV12-3/TRBV12-4	TRBJ2-2	.	TRBD2
TGTGCCAGCAGATCCTCCCTGCATACGCAGTATTTT	CASRSSLHTQYF	TRBV27	TRBJ2-3	many	.
TGTGCCAGCAGCGGGACAGGGGGCCCCGGGGAGCTGTTTTTT	CASSGTGGPGELFF	TRBV2	TRBJ2-2	once	TRBD1
TGTGCCAGCAGCCCTTCGGGACAATCAGATACGCAGTATTTT	CASSPSGQSDTQYF	TRBV7-3	TRBJ2-3	many	.
TGTGCCAGCTTCGGGGGGGGCGAGCAGTACTTC	CASFGGGEQYF	TRBV28	TRBJ2-7	few	TRBD2
TGTGCCAGCAGCTTTGGACAGGGTTACGAGCAGTACTTC	CASSFGQGYEQYF	TRBV27	TRBJ2-7	many	TRBD1
TGCGCCAGCAGCCCCCCGGCTCGCACTGAAGCTTTCTTT	CASSPPARTEAFF	TRBV5-1	TRBJ1-1	.	.
TGTGCCAGCAGTGAATTCGGCGAGCAGTTCTTC	CASSEFGEQFF	TRBV6-1	TRBJ2-1	few	.
TGTGCCAGCTCATCCGGGACGGAGGCCACCGGGGAGCTGTTTTTT	CASSSGTEATGELFF	TRBV18	TRBJ2-2	.	.
TGTGCCAGCAGCCAAGATCTATCTAAGACCCAGTACTTC	CASSQDLSKTQYF	TRBV3-1	TRBJ2-5	many	.